Included here is one TCR beta chain sequence, with context. Antigen unknown. This specimen belongs to a study of T cell repertoires in cytomegalovirus infection. Background on the study: Public TCR beta signatures marked donors with CMV infection and the matching HLA.

Study-wide findings and caveats: In two of eight donors, the top clonotype was HLA-C-restricted CMV-specific. Carriage of CMV together with the relevant HLA was identifiable through cumulative public TCR beta family frequency.

TCRdb reprocessed the reads via MiXCR and lists one record per CDR3 protein. The data contain 630,000 or so distinct CDR3 sequences, around 24% of them singletons. The germline CDR1 and CDR2 sequences are MGHRA and YSYEKL. The V end was cut by 1 base, the J end by 4 bases, with 10 bases between. The CDR3 is 14 residues long. The chain recombines TRBV4-1 with TRBJ1-2, with D possibly matching TRBD1 (6 bases). The sample taken for sequencing was CD8+ T cells from PBMCs. The TCR comes from a human donor in good health (CMV status not recorded). Some clones in this sample may be carry-over from other donors' samples. Here the CDR3 reads CASSQGRGAYGYTF. CDR3 bases: TGCGCCAGCAGCCAAGGGAGGGGGGCCTATGGCTACACCTTC.